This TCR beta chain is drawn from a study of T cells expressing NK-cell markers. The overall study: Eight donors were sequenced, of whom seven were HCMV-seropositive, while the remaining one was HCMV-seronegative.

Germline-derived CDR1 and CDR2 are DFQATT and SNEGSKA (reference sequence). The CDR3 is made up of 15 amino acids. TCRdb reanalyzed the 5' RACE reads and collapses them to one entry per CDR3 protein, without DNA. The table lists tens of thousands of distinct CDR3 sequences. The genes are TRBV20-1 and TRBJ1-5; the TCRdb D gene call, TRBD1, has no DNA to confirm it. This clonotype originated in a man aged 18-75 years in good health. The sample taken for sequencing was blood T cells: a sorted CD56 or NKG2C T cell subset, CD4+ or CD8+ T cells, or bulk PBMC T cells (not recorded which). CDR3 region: CSATSRGGSNQPQHF.